This TCR beta chain is drawn from a study of blood T cell repertoires in COVID-19. On the study more broadly: PBMCs, B-cell-depleted T cells, or T cells provided the cDNA or gDNA that made up the material.

The CDR3 has 16 residues. The germline CDR1 and CDR2 sequences are SGDLS and YYNGEE. J lost 8 bases, V lost 4 bases, and 10 bases had no gene match. Seattle's cohort entered during active infection and was followed longitudinally. Authors' processing steps: From reference gene primer amplification, estimates of nucleated cell counts were derived. Sequenced by immunoSEQ multiplex PCR; TCRdb stores in-frame clones only, minus some. The V and J calls and clone size come from that table; D and trimming were worked out from the DNA. Here the sample spans about 300,000 clones, 84% being singletons. The sample consisted of peripheral blood. This chain connects TRBV9 to TRBJ2-1, with TRBD1 identical over 12 bases. The TCR comes from a human donor with COVID-19, enrolled during active disease. The donor label of this sample is uncertain. In DNA, the CDR3 is TGTGCCAGCAGCTTCCCGGGACAGGGGGCCTTCGATGAGCAGTTCTTC. It is translated as CASSFPGQGAFDEQFF.